Listed below are T cell receptor beta chains from one sample, sequenced in a study of naive and memory T cell subsets. One entry per CDR3 protein results from TCRdb running MiXCR on the UMI-ligation and nested PCR reads. The table has 20,000 to 25,000 distinct CDR3 sequences, around 9% seen once. Sequenced: central memory CD8+ T cells from blood. The receptors were gathered from a human donor in good health. Both conserved end residues are part of each CDR3. Fields, in order: CDR3 length, V gene, clone size, D gene, J gene, CDR3 protein, CDR3 DNA. A D gene is named only where the DNA matches it firmly. Expanded clones get a size class; other rows say once, few or many, or leave the size out.

16	TRBV19	.	.	TRBJ1-2	CASSIDGPGTLGGYTF	TGTGCCAGTAGTATAGATGGTCCCGGGACTCTTGGCGGCTACACCTTC
15	TRBV6-2/TRBV6-3	few	.	TRBJ2-1	CASSLTESSYNEQFF	TGTGCCAGCAGTTTGACAGAGAGCTCCTACAATGAGCAGTTCTTC
12	TRBV6-5	few	TRBD1	TRBJ1-6	CASRGQGIPLHF	TGTGCCAGTAGGGGGCAGGGAATACCCCTCCACTTT
16	TRBV9	.	.	TRBJ1-4	CASSSKGGPTNEKLFF	TGTGCCAGCAGCTCAAAAGGCGGTCCAACTAATGAAAAACTGTTTTTT
14	TRBV7-9	few	.	TRBJ2-5	CASSPQSRAETQYF	TGTGCCAGCAGCCCCCAATCACGTGCGGAGACCCAGTACTTC
16	TRBV13	many	TRBD2	TRBJ2-7	CASSLGLSGSFYEQYF	TGTGCCAGCAGCTTAGGCCTAAGCGGGAGTTTCTACGAGCAGTACTTC
16	TRBV6-2/TRBV6-3	few	TRBD2	TRBJ2-1	CASSYSVAGPYNEQFF	TGTGCCAGCAGTTACTCTGTAGCGGGCCCCTACAATGAGCAGTTCTTC
15	TRBV29-1	few	TRBD2	TRBJ2-3	CSVEIAGGRRDTQYF	TGCAGCGTTGAGATAGCGGGAGGGCGTCGGGATACGCAGTATTTT
15	TRBV7-9	.	.	TRBJ2-7	CASSGDGEVPYEQYF	TGTGCCAGCAGCGGAGACGGGGAGGTCCCCTACGAGCAGTACTTC
16	TRBV4-1	.	.	TRBJ1-2	CASSQDEEWWDYGYTF	TGCGCCAGCAGCCAAGATGAGGAGTGGTGGGACTATGGCTACACCTTC
15	TRBV6-4	many	TRBD2	TRBJ2-3	CASSPRLADTDTQYF	TGTGCCAGCAGCCCCCGACTAGCGGACACAGATACGCAGTATTTT
15	TRBV29-1	few	TRBD1	TRBJ1-3	CSGPGQPSSGNTIYF	TGCAGCGGCCCGGGACAGCCCAGCTCTGGAAACACCATATATTTT
15	TRBV6-2/TRBV6-3	.	.	TRBJ2-5	CASSYGAGGGKTQYF	TGTGCCAGCAGTTACGGGGCAGGGGGGGGAAAGACCCAGTACTTC
11	TRBV29-1	few	.	TRBJ2-5	CSGLYQETQYF	TGCAGCGGCCTGTACCAAGAGACCCAGTACTTC
14	TRBV28	.	.	TRBJ1-6	CASSLYPRSSPLHF	TGTGCCAGCAGTTTATATCCACGGTCTTCACCCCTCCACTTT
14	TRBV7-9	few	.	TRBJ1-1	CASSLGGADTEAFF	TGTGCCAGCAGCTTAGGGGGCGCGGACACTGAAGCTTTCTTT
16	TRBV28	.	.	TRBJ2-7	CASSPSGTLKGYEQYF	TGTGCCAGCAGTCCGTCTGGGACTCTTAAAGGATACGAGCAGTACTTC
16	TRBV11-2	few	TRBD1	TRBJ2-1	CASSPRDRSSYNEQFF	TGTGCCAGCAGCCCGAGGGACAGAAGCTCCTACAATGAGCAGTTCTTC
15	TRBV9	.	.	TRBJ2-5	CASSVGGRSGETQYF	TGTGCCAGCAGCGTAGGAGGGAGGTCGGGAGAGACCCAGTACTTC
13	TRBV9	few	.	TRBJ2-7	CASSVEGSGEQYF	TGTGCCAGCAGCGTAGAGGGCAGTGGCGAGCAGTACTTC
20	TRBV6-1	.	TRBD2	TRBJ2-3	CASSEMTSGFLISSTDTQYF	TGTGCCAGCAGTGAAATGACTAGCGGGTTTCTCATTAGCAGCACAGATACGCAGTATTTT
13	TRBV28	many	.	TRBJ2-7	CASSPDYTYEQYF	TGTGCCAGCAGCCCTGACTACACCTACGAGCAGTACTTC
14	TRBV19	.	.	TRBJ2-7	CASSPRDGSYEQYF	TGTGCCAGTAGTCCGCGTGACGGATCCTACGAGCAGTACTTC
16	TRBV4-3	many	.	TRBJ2-6	CASSQEKGTGANVLTF	TGCGCCAGCAGCCAGGAAAAGGGGACTGGGGCCAACGTCCTGACTTTC
12	TRBV6-6	.	.	TRBJ2-1	CASRLNDNEQFF	TGTGCCAGCAGATTAAACGACAATGAGCAGTTCTTC
15	TRBV4-2	.	.	TRBJ2-3	CASSQDLDDTDTQYF	TGTGCCAGCAGCCAAGATCTCGATGACACAGATACGCAGTATTTT
12	TRBV29-1	many	.	TRBJ1-4	CSVVQGSEKLFF	TGCAGCGTTGTCCAGGGAAGTGAAAAACTGTTTTTT
14	TRBV2	many	.	TRBJ2-2	CASSDPGFTGELFF	TGTGCCAGCAGTGACCCCGGATTCACCGGGGAGCTGTTTTTT
17	TRBV7-6	.	TRBD1	TRBJ1-1	CASSPYSGTGGASEAFF	TGTGCCAGCAGCCCTTACTCCGGGACAGGGGGTGCAAGTGAAGCTTTCTTT
14	TRBV7-2	few	.	TRBJ2-7	CASSPWTDSYEQYF	TGTGCCAGCAGCCCCTGGACCGACTCCTACGAGCAGTACTTC
17	TRBV4-1	few	TRBD2	TRBJ2-7	CASSQSAGTSGSYEQYF	TGCGCCAGCAGCCAATCTGCCGGGACTAGCGGGAGTTACGAGCAGTACTTC
13	TRBV11-2	.	.	TRBJ2-1	CASSLGSYNEQFF	TGTGCCAGCAGCTTGGGGTCGTACAATGAGCAGTTCTTC
13	TRBV20-1	.	.	TRBJ1-1	CSSETAGTLEAFF	TGCAGTTCGGAAACTGCCGGGACACTGGAAGCTTTCTTT
16	TRBV9	many	.	TRBJ1-1	CASTRWGSASDTEAFF	TGTGCCAGCACCCGCTGGGGGTCGGCATCGGACACTGAAGCTTTCTTT
17	TRBV5-1	few	.	TRBJ1-2	CASSGTGTTFRLYGYTF	TGCGCCAGCAGCGGGACCGGGACAACCTTTAGACTTTATGGCTACACCTTC
14	TRBV28	many	TRBD1	TRBJ2-7	CASSFTGGMNEQYF	TGTGCCAGCAGTTTTACAGGGGGTATGAACGAGCAGTACTTC
19	TRBV28	many	.	TRBJ1-5	CASSLLNREAPYSNQPQHF	TGTGCCAGCAGTTTATTAAACAGGGAGGCCCCTTATAGCAATCAGCCCCAGCATTTT
13	TRBV30	few	.	TRBJ1-2	CAWRLGLGYGYTF	TGTGCCTGGAGACTGGGGTTAGGCTATGGCTACACCTTC
15	TRBV6-1	many	TRBD2	TRBJ2-3	CASMGLAGAADTQYF	TGTGCCAGCATGGGACTAGCGGGAGCTGCGGATACGCAGTATTTT
15	TRBV7-9	.	TRBD2	TRBJ2-1	CASSFLSGGYNEQFF	TGTGCCAGCAGCTTTTTGAGCGGGGGATACAATGAGCAGTTCTTC
18	TRBV7-2	.	TRBD1	TRBJ2-5	CASSGELWTGAFQETQYF	TGTGCCAGCAGCGGCGAACTCTGGACAGGGGCCTTCCAAGAGACCCAGTACTTC
15	TRBV7-2	.	TRBD1	TRBJ2-5	CASSYPAGGQETQYF	TGTGCCAGCAGCTACCCCGCAGGGGGTCAAGAGACCCAGTACTTC
12	TRBV20-1	.	.	TRBJ1-1	CSARDFWTEAFF	TGCAGTGCTAGAGATTTTTGGACTGAAGCTTTCTTT
13	TRBV7-9	few	.	TRBJ2-1	CASSTEGYNEQFF	TGTGCCAGCAGTACGGAGGGGTACAATGAGCAGTTCTTC
15	TRBV5-6	few	.	TRBJ2-3	CASSFGGVNTDTQYF	TGTGCCAGCAGCTTCGGGGGAGTGAACACAGATACGCAGTATTTT
13	TRBV29-1	many	TRBD1	TRBJ2-1	CSVLTGDHNEQFF	TGCAGCGTATTGACAGGGGACCACAATGAGCAGTTCTTC
16	TRBV4-2	.	TRBD1	TRBJ2-7	CASSQATGDSSYEQYF	TGTGCCAGCAGCCAAGCAACAGGGGATAGCTCCTACGAGCAGTACTTC
16	TRBV20-1	few	TRBD2	TRBJ2-1	CSARHVLAGDSHEQFF	TGCAGTGCTAGACACGTACTAGCGGGAGATTCCCATGAGCAGTTCTTC
14	TRBV6-2/TRBV6-3	.	.	TRBJ2-7	CASSTDVSSYEQYF	TGTGCCAGCAGTACGGACGTAAGTTCCTACGAGCAGTACTTC
16	TRBV6-2/TRBV6-3	many	.	TRBJ2-1	CASSYTPGAGFDEQFF	TGTGCCAGCAGTTACACCCCAGGGGCGGGATTCGATGAGCAGTTCTTC
17	TRBV19	many	TRBD1	TRBJ2-1	CASSIDPGTGGYNEQFF	TGTGCCAGTAGTATAGATCCAGGGACAGGGGGTTACAATGAGCAGTTCTTC